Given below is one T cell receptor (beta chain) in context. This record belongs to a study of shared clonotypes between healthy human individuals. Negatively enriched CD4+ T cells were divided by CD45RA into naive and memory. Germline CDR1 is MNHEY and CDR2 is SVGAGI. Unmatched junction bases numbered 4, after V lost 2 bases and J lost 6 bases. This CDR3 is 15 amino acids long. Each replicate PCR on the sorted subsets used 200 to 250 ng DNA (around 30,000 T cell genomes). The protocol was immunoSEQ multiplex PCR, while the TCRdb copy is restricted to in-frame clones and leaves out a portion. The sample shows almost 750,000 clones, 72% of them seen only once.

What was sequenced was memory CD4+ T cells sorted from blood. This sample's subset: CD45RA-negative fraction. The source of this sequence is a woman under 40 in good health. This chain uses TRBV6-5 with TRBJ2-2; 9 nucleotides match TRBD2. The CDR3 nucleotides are TGTGCCAGCAGTTACGCGGGAGGGTTGGCCGGGGAGCTGTTTTTT. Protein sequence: CASSYAGGLAGELFF.